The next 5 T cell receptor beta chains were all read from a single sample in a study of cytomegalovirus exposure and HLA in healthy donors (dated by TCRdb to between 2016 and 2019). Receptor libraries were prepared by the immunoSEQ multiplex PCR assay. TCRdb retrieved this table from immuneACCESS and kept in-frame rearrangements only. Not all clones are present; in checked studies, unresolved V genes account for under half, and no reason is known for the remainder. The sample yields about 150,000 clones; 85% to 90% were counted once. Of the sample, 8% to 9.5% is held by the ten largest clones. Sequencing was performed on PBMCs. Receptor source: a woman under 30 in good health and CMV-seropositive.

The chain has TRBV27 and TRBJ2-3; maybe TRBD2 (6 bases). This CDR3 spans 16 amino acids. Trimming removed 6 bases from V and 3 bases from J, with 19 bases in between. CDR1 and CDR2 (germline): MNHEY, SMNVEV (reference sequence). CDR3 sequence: CASSRRGAGTTDTQYF. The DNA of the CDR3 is TGTGCCAGCAGCCGACGCGGGGCGGGGACGACAGATACGCAGTATTTT.

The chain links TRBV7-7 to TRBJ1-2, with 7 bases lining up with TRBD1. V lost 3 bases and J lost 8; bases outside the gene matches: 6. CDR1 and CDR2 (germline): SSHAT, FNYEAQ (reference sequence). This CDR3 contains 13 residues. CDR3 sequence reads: CASSFGQVVGYTF. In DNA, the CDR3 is TGTGCCAGCAGCTTTGGACAGGTTGTAGGCTACACCTTC.

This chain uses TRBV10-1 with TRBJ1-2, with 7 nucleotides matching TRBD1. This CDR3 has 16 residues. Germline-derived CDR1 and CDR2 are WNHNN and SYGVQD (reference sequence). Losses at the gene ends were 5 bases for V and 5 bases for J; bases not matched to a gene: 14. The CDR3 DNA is TGCGCCAGCAGTTCGAATTCACAGGGGCTGGGGTATGGCTACACCTTC. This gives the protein CASSSNSQGLGYGYTF.

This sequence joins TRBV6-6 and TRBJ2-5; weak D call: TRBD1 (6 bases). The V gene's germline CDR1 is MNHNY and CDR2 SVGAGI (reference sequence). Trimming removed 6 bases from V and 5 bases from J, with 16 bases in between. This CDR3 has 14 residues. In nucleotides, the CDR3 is TGTGCCAGCAGATATACAGGGTCCGGGGAGACCCAGTACTTC. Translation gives CASRYTGSGETQYF.

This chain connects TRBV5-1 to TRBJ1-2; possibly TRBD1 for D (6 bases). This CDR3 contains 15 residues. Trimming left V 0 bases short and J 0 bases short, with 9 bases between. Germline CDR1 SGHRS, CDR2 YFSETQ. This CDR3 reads CASSLGPGANYGYTF. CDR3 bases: TGCGCCAGCAGCTTGGGGCCAGGGGCTAACTATGGCTACACCTTC.